Below, 24 T cell receptor beta chains from the same sample are listed, as sequenced in a study of cytomegalovirus exposure and HLA in healthy donors. The PCR ran on 60 Vbeta and 13 Jbeta primers. The method was immunoSEQ multiplex PCR; TCRdb's version includes in-frame clones alone and lacks a portion of them. Of roughly 200,000 clones in the sample, roughly 86% were seen once. Sample: PBMCs. The receptors stem from a man in his forties in good health and CMV-seropositive.

The chain combines TRBV7-9 with TRBJ2-7; 12 nucleotides agree with TRBD2. The junction had 5 bases not matched to a gene; V was cut back by 7 bases and J by 4 bases. Germline assignment: CDR1 SEHNR and CDR2 FQNEAQ (reference sequence). The CDR3 is 14 residues long. CDR3 residues: CASTPTSGGYEQYF. CDR3 nucleotides: TGTGCCAGCACCCCGACTAGCGGGGGATACGAGCAGTACTTC.

This clone was observed a handful of times. The chain recombines TRBV11-3 with TRBJ2-7; 7 bases line up with TRBD1. The CDR3 covers 13 residues. Germline V gene sequence: CDR1 SGHNT, CDR2 YENEEA. Germline trimming cut 5 bases from V and 0 bases from J; bases unmatched to any gene: 1. CDR3 amino acids: CASSRDSSYEQYF. DNA of the CDR3: TGTGCCAGCAGCCGGGACAGCTCCTACGAGCAGTACTTC.

This chain uses TRBV6-1 with TRBJ2-7, with D possibly being TRBD1 (6 bases). Trimming took 5 bases from V and 3 from J, leaving 11 bases between them. Germline-derived CDR1 and CDR2 are MNHNS and SASEGT. The CDR3 is made up of 13 amino acids. DNA of the CDR3: TGTGCCAGCAGTCGGACAGCGAGCTACGAGCAGTACTTC. It encodes CASSRTASYEQYF.

CDR3 amino acids: CASSLGTSTYYEQYF. In nucleotides, the CDR3 is TGTGCCAGCAGCCTAGGGACTAGCACTTACTACGAGCAGTACTTC. The chain combines TRBV7-8 with TRBJ2-7, with TRBD2 matching 9 bases. V shed 5 bases, J shed 3 bases, and the junction held 8 bases outside the gene matches. The length of the CDR3 is 15 residues. CDR1 is SGHVS, CDR2 FQNEAQ, per germline.

Here the CDR3 DNA reads TGTGCCAGCGATAGGGACAGAAATGAGCAGTTCTTC. Translating it yields CASDRDRNEQFF. This rearrangement joins TRBV2 to TRBJ2-1; 7 bases agree with TRBD1. This CDR3 has 12 residues. V shed 8 bases and J 7 bases; nucleotides not matched to a gene: 5. Looked up from germline, CDR1 is SNHLY and CDR2 is FYNNEI.

In this sample, this clone turned up a few times. The rearrangement uses TRBV6-6 and TRBJ2-7, with 7 nucleotides matching TRBD1. CDR3 length: 14 residues. Germline loops: CDR1 MNHNY, CDR2 SVGAGI (reference sequence). The V gene end was trimmed by 5 bases and the J gene end by 4 bases; junction bases not matched to a gene: 8. CDR3 residues: CASSRRQGDYEQYF. For the CDR3, the DNA is TGTGCCAGCAGTAGGCGTCAGGGGGATTACGAGCAGTACTTC.

The chain joins TRBV10-3 to TRBJ2-3, with D possibly matching TRBD2 (5 bases). CDR1 is ENHRY, CDR2 SYGVKD, per germline. The ends were cut back, 0 bases at V and 4 bases at J, with 11 bases in the middle. The CDR3 is 15 amino acids. The CDR3 DNA follows: TGTGCCATCAGTGAGTCGACGGGATCTTCAGATACGCAGTATTTT. As protein: CAISESTGSSDTQYF.

This clone was seen only a few times. The chain uses TRBV7-3 and TRBJ2-5; D may be TRBD2 (5 bases). The V end was cut by 5 bases, the J end by 4 bases, with 11 bases between. The germline V gene has CDR1 SGHTA and CDR2 FQGTGA. This CDR3 comprises 13 residues. CDR3 nucleotide sequence: TGTGCCAGCAGCCCGGGGTCGGGAGAGACCCAGTACTTC. Protein sequence: CASSPGSGETQYF.

This chain joins TRBV27 and TRBJ2-7; 7 bases match TRBD1. Per germline, CDR1 MNHEY and CDR2 SMNVEV (reference sequence). V dropped 4 bases and J dropped 1; count of bases not matched to a gene: 7. There are 15 residues in the CDR3. The CDR3 loop reads CASSWKDRSSYEQYF. The CDR3 nucleotides read TGTGCCAGCAGTTGGAAGGACAGGTCTTCCTACGAGCAGTACTTC.

This clone was counted only a few times. The chain combines TRBV5-4 with TRBJ2-1; TRBD2 agrees at 14 bases. After removal of 4 bases from V and 6 bases from J, the junction contained 3 bases not matched to a gene. This CDR3 spans 15 amino acids. Germline-derived CDR1 and CDR2 are SGHNT and YYREEE (reference sequence). CDR3 in DNA: TGTGCCAGCAGCCCGGGACTAGCGGGGGCCAATGAGCAGTTCTTC. Protein sequence: CASSPGLAGANEQFF.

In this sample, this clone turned up once. The V and J genes are TRBV7-9 and TRBJ1-1, with D unclear. Germline-derived CDR1 and CDR2 are SEHNR and FQNEAQ (reference sequence). The V end was cut by 5 bases, the J end by 4 bases, with 8 bases between. This CDR3 comprises 12 residues. Here the CDR3 reads CASSPVSTEAFF. The CDR3 bases are TGTGCCAGCAGCCCCGTCAGCACTGAAGCTTTCTTT. The whole variable domain, remainder taken from reference TRBV7-9 and TRBJ1-1, is DTGVSQNPRHKITKRGQNVTFRCDPISEHNRLYWYRQTLGQGPEFLTYFQNEAQLEKSRLLSDRFSAERPKGSFSTLEIQRTEQGDSAMYLCASSPVSTEAFFGQGTRLTVV.

The genes are TRBV7-2 and TRBJ2-5; tentative D call: TRBD2 (6 bases). The CDR3 covers 13 residues. The ends were cut back, 5 bases at V and 4 bases at J, with 11 bases in the middle. Germline assignment: CDR1 SGHTA and CDR2 FQGNSA. CDR3 in amino acids: CASSRGTGETQYF. In nucleotides, the CDR3 is TGTGCCAGCAGCCGCGGGACCGGAGAGACCCAGTACTTC.

The chain couples TRBV7-3 to TRBJ2-1; possible D gene TRBD2, 6 bases. The CDR3 extends over 13 amino acids. With 5 bases removed from V and 8 bases from J, the gap between germline ends came to 13 bases. Germline CDR1 is SGHTA and CDR2 is FQGTGA. Here the CDR3 reads CASSLGLSDEQFF. Written as DNA, the CDR3 is TGTGCCAGCAGCCTGGGACTTAGCGATGAGCAGTTCTTC.

The rearrangement joins TRBV21-1 to TRBJ2-7; the table names TRBD1, a call not compared with the DNA. TRBV21-1 is reported as a pseudogene. The length of the CDR3 is 14 residues. The CDR3 loop is CASSKVGRGHEQYF. In nucleotides, the CDR3 is TGTGCCAGCAGCAAAGTTGGCAGGGGCCACGAGCAGTACTTC.

The chain employs TRBV29-1 and TRBJ2-7; D perhaps matches TRBD2 (6 bases). The CDR3 consists of 13 residues. V lost 7 bases and J 4 bases, leaving 17 bases between the germline ends. Germline V gene sequence: CDR1 SQVTM, CDR2 ANQGSEA. The CDR3 reads CSAGGAFGYEQYF. The CDR3 DNA reads as TGCAGCGCCGGAGGGGCTTTCGGGTACGAGCAGTACTTC.

The V and J genes are TRBV6-5 and TRBJ2-1; 7 bases line up with TRBD2. This CDR3 has 16 residues. V lost 2 bases to trimming and J lost 2 bases; unmatched junction nucleotides: 6. The V gene's germline CDR1 is MNHEY and CDR2 SVGAGI. The chain's CDR3 is CASSYTGTTAYNEQFF. CDR3 nucleotide sequence: TGTGCCAGCAGTTACACCGGGACTACCGCCTACAATGAGCAGTTCTTC.

The V call is TRBV5-4, the J call TRBJ2-3; maybe TRBD2 (5 bases). V was trimmed by 0 bases and J by 1 base, leaving 9 bases between them. The CDR3 is 15 amino acids. Per the germline V gene, CDR1 is SGHNT and CDR2 is YYREEE (reference sequence). CDR3 sequence reads: CASSLVVGGTDTQYF. The CDR3 bases are TGTGCCAGCAGCTTGGTGGTCGGGGGCACAGATACGCAGTATTTT.

Many counts were recorded for this clone. This sequence joins TRBV11-3 and TRBJ1-1, with D possibly being TRBD1 (5 bases). The V gene's germline CDR1 is SGHNT and CDR2 YENEEA. This CDR3 is 14 amino acids long. Trimming removed 5 bases at V and 2 bases at J, with 12 bases between. CDR3 sequence (DNA): TGTGCCAGCAGCCGCGGGGGGAGTAACACTGAAGCTTTCTTT. Protein product: CASSRGGSNTEAFF. The variable domain in full, with the rest retrieved from reference TRBV11-3 and TRBJ1-1, is EAGVVQSPRYKIIEKKQPVAFWCNPISGHNTLYWYLQNLGQGPELLIRYENEEAVDDSQLPKDRFSAERLKGVDSTLKIQPAELGDSAVYLCASSRGGSNTEAFFGQGTRLTVV.

This rearrangement joins TRBV2 to TRBJ2-7, with D tentatively TRBD2 (6 bases). Looked up from germline, CDR1 is SNHLY and CDR2 is FYNNEI. V dropped 4 bases and J dropped 5 bases, with 18 bases sitting between them. This CDR3 is 15 amino acids long. CDR3 coding DNA: TGTGCCAGCAGTGGAGGTAGGAGGGCATCTGACGAGCAGTACTTC. Encoded protein: CASSGGRRASDEQYF.

V is TRBV4-1 and J is TRBJ1-2; tentative D call: TRBD1 (5 bases). The CDR3 runs 15 residues. Trimming shortened V by 1 base and J by 4 bases, and 13 bases separated the two germline ends. CDR1 and CDR2 (germline): MGHRA, YSYEKL. CDR3 DNA sequence: TGCGCCAGCAGCCAAGTGTTGGGGGGGACCTATGGCTACACCTTC. Translation gives CASSQVLGGTYGYTF.

The chain joins TRBV5-4 to TRBJ2-5; D is perhaps TRBD1 (6 bases). Germline V gene data show CDR1 as SGHNT and CDR2 as YYREEE (reference sequence). The CDR3 length is 14 residues. V gave up 2 bases and J gave up 0 bases, with 8 bases separating them. The CDR3 sequence: CASSFKGDQETQYF. The CDR3 DNA reads TGTGCCAGCAGCTTCAAGGGGGACCAAGAGACCCAGTACTTC.

The gene calls are TRBV18 and TRBJ1-2; weak D call: TRBD1 (6 bases). The ends were cut back, 2 bases at V and 4 bases at J, with 14 bases in the middle. This CDR3 comprises 15 residues. Germline loops: CDR1 KGHSH, CDR2 LQKENI. The CDR3 coding sequence is TGTGCCAGCTCACCATTGGGGGCTGTGGGCTATGGCTACACCTTC. This gives the protein CASSPLGAVGYGYTF.

The V gene is TRBV5-6, the J gene TRBJ2-1, with 7 bases fitting TRBD2. J gave up 4 bases and V 0 bases, and 4 bases lay outside the gene matches. Germline CDR1 and CDR2: SGHDT and YYEEEE. The CDR3 is made up of 15 amino acids. This CDR3 reads CASSLVTSEYNEQFF. CDR3 DNA sequence: TGTGCCAGCAGCTTGGTAACTAGCGAGTACAATGAGCAGTTCTTC.

V is TRBV28 and J is TRBJ2-2; 11 bases map to TRBD2. Germline V gene sequence: CDR1 MDHEN, CDR2 SYDVKM. The junction had 3 bases not matched to a gene; V was cut back by 5 bases and J by 1 base. This CDR3 has 16 residues. In nucleotides, the CDR3 is TGTGCCAGCAGTCATAGCGGGAGGGTGAACACCGGGGAGCTGTTTTTT. Protein: CASSHSGRVNTGELFF.